Shown below are 3 T cell receptor beta chains from a single sample sequenced in a study of Graves' ophthalmopathy and Graves' hyperthyroidism. Transcripts of RNA were the source for amplifying TCR beta CDR3 regions. RT-PCR with HTBI primers came first, then second-round multiplex PCR. Each CDR3 protein is one row after TCRdb ran MiXCR on the multiplex PCR reads. The sample yields some 1.1 million distinct CDR3 sequences, less than 45% seen once. Specimen: peripheral blood or thyroid tissue (not recorded which). The receptors were gathered from an adult man with Graves' hyperthyroidism.

This clonotype was picked up a small number of times. J is TRBJ1-1 and V is TRBV10-3, with D unclear. Germline CDR1 ENHRY, CDR2 SYGVKD. The CDR3 length is 13 residues. With 2 bases removed from V and 4 bases from J, the gap between germline ends came to 8 bases. Here the CDR3 DNA reads TGTGCCATCAGTGAGAGGTTCGGCACTGAAGCTTTCTTT. This codes for CAISERFGTEAFF.

The chain combines TRBV7-9 with TRBJ1-2; D is possibly TRBD1 (6 bases). Germline V gene lookup returns CDR1 SEHNR and CDR2 FQNEAQ (reference sequence). Trimming pared 6 bases from V and 1 base from J, leaving 15 bases between. The CDR3 consists of 15 residues. CDR3 sequence: CASRDDRPLNYGYTF. As DNA, the CDR3 is TGTGCCAGCAGGGACGACAGGCCTCTTAACTATGGCTACACCTTC.

This clonotype was detected ten times or more. The chain combines TRBV2 with TRBJ1-5; TRBD1 agrees at 7 bases. The J segment lost 6 bases and the V segment lost 5 bases, leaving 4 bases of the junction unmatched. This CDR3 spans 13 amino acids. CDR1 is SNHLY, CDR2 FYNNEI, per germline. The CDR3 DNA is TGTGCCAGCAGTTCGAGACAGGGTCAGCCCCAGCATTTT. Translating gives CASSSRQGQPQHF.